This T cell receptor beta chain was sequenced in a study of shared clonotypes between healthy human individuals. Points from the study as a whole: Clonotype sharing levels among donors were expected to vary with sequencing depth. In a handful of donors, around 5% of naive CD4 clonotypes appeared in common.

Regarding this clone: What it binds is unknown.

CDR3 length: 14 amino acids. Germline V gene sequence: CDR1 LNHDA, CDR2 SQIVND (reference sequence). The V and J ends lost 3 bases and 5 bases respectively, with 10 bases between them. The sorted-subset replicate PCRs were given 200 ng DNA, which is tens of thousands of T cell genomes. Sequencing used immunoSEQ multiplex PCR; TCRdb keeps in-frame clones, though not all of them. The data show 400,000 to 600,000 clones, with 90% to 97% seen just once and approximately 0.067% held by the top ten. The source of this sequence is a woman aged 25 to 45 in good health. Material for sequencing was naive CD4+ T cells sorted from blood. Subset: CD45RA+ positively selected. This sequence joins TRBV19 and TRBJ2-2; D call uncertain. The CDR3 nucleotides are TGTGCCAGTAGTATTATATTCGGGACCGGGGAGCTGTTTTTT. Translated, it gives CASSIIFGTGELFF.